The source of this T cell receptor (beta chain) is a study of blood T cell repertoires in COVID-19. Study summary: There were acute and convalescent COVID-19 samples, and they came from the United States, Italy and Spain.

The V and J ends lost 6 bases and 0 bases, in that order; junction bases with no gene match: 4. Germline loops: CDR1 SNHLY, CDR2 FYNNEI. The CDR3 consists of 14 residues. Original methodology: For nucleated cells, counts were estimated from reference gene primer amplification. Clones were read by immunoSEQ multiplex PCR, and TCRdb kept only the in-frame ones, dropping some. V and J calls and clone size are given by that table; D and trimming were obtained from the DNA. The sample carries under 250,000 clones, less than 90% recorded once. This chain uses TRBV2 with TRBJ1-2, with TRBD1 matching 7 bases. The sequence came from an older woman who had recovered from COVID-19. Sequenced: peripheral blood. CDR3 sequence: CASRGQSTNYGYTF. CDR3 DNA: TGTGCCAGCAGGGGACAGTCAACTAACTATGGCTACACCTTC.